Each of the 9 T cell receptor beta chains below was sequenced from the same sample in a study of OX40 agonist ivuxolimab in advanced cancers. Method: immunoSEQ multiplex PCR; TCRdb's copy keeps in-frame clones and lacks some. Seen here are some 57,000 clones, 92% observed once, and the top ten hold 23%. The sample consisted of CD4+ or CD8+ T cells sorted from blood, taken in a trial of the OX40 agonist ivuxolimab. These receptors all stem from an adult with an advanced solid tumor such as melanoma, head and neck, liver or kidney cancer.

The rearrangement uses TRBV4-1 and TRBJ1-5; D remains unclear. The CDR3 is 15 residues long. Trimming left V 6 bases short and J 3 bases short, with 15 bases between. In germline, CDR1 is MGHRA, CDR2 YSYEKL. CDR3 residues: CASSPLFNTNQPQHF. CDR3 nucleotides: TGCGCCAGCAGTCCTCTCTTTAATACCAATCAGCCCCAGCATTTT.

The chain recombines TRBV7-9 with TRBJ2-4; the D is unclear. This CDR3 spans 18 amino acids. Between the trimmed V and J ends, which lost 3 bases and 1 base, there was a span of 19 bases. Per the germline V gene, CDR1 is SEHNR and CDR2 is FQNEAQ (reference sequence). The CDR3 DNA follows: TGTGCCAGCAGCTTTGCGATTGTGGGATCGTCGGCCAAAAACATTCAGTACTTC. It codes for CASSFAIVGSSAKNIQYF.

This sequence joins TRBV4-1 and TRBJ1-5; the D gene is possibly TRBD1 (5 bases). Between the trimmed V and J ends, which lost 0 bases and 5 bases, there was a span of 14 bases. The CDR3 contains 16 residues. Germline CDR1 reads MGHRA; CDR2 reads YSYEKL. CDR3 DNA: TGCGCCAGCAGCCAAGATCGGCCCATGGGGGATCAGCCCCAGCATTTT. Translation gives CASSQDRPMGDQPQHF.

The CDR3 sequence is CASSLRSGQPYSPLHF. CDR3 bases: TGCGCCAGCAGCCTGCGTTCGGGACAGCCTTATTCACCCCTCCACTTT. The chain combines TRBV4-1 with TRBJ1-6, with TRBD1 matching 7 bases. V shed 4 bases, J shed 8 bases, and the junction held 11 bases outside the gene matches. CDR3 length: 16 amino acids. The V gene's germline CDR1 is MGHRA and CDR2 YSYEKL.

The chain carries TRBV27 and TRBJ2-3, with 8 bases identical to TRBD2. The CDR3 extends over 15 amino acids. With V trimmed by 4 bases and J by 2 bases, 5 bases remained unmatched. Germline V gene data show CDR1 as MNHEY and CDR2 as SMNVEV (reference sequence). CDR3 DNA: TGTGCCAGCAGTTGGGGCGGGAGGACCACAGATACGCAGTATTTT. Protein: CASSWGGRTTDTQYF.

V gene TRBV27 combines with J gene TRBJ2-1; D uncertain. From germline, CDR1 is MNHEY and CDR2 SMNVEV (reference sequence). The CDR3 extends over 12 amino acids. The V end was cut by 4 bases, the J end by 10 bases, with 11 bases between. The CDR3, as DNA: TGTGCCAGCAGTTATAGCTCCGGAGAGCAGTTCTTC. It yields the protein CASSYSSGEQFF.

This chain links TRBV30 with TRBJ1-5; TRBD1 might be the D (5 bases). CDR1 and CDR2 from the germline V gene are GTSNPN and SVGIG (reference sequence). Trimming took 3 bases from V and 2 from J, leaving 14 bases between them. The CDR3 covers 15 residues. The CDR3 protein is CAWRGRGVGNQPQHF. DNA for the CDR3: TGTGCCTGGAGGGGACGGGGAGTGGGCAATCAGCCCCAGCATTTT.

The rearrangement uses TRBV6-5 and TRBJ1-2; D is undetermined. The CDR3 runs 11 residues. Deletions cut 8 bases from V and 8 bases from J, with 12 bases between. Germline CDR1 MNHEY, CDR2 SVGAGI. The CDR3 loop reads CASLSTGGYTF. For the CDR3, the DNA is TGTGCCAGCCTCTCCACCGGGGGCTACACCTTC.

V and J are TRBV4-1 and TRBJ2-1, with D tentatively TRBD2 (5 bases). The CDR3 has 16 amino acids. CDR1 is MGHRA and CDR2 is YSYEKL in the germline V gene. V was trimmed by 4 bases and J by 6 bases, leaving 19 bases between them. CDR3 DNA sequence: TGCGCCAGCAGCCTCACCTTGGGAGCTAGGGCCAATGAGCAGTTCTTC. This gives the protein CASSLTLGARANEQFF.